This is a list of T cell receptor beta chains from one sample in a study of blood T cell repertoires in COVID-19. Data came from immunoSEQ multiplex PCR; TCRdb stores just in-frame clones and leaves some out. The repertoire consists of over 100,000 clones, with about 87% occurring once and the leading ten covering 10% to 13%. Input material: peripheral blood. These TCRs come from a man aged 50 to 60 with acute or convalescent COVID-19. The CDR3 runs from the conserved cysteine through the conserved F or W. Each record gives: V gene, D gene, J gene, clone size, CDR3 DNA, CDR3 protein. A D gene is named only where the DNA matches it firmly. Clone size is shown for a subset of rows, as once, few, many or a class of expanded clone.

TRBV28	NA	TRBJ2-1	few	TGTGCCAGCAGTTTATTCACGGGATACTACAATGAGCAGTTCTTC	CASSLFTGYYNEQFF
TRBV5-4	TRBD2	TRBJ2-7	NA	TGTGCCAGCAGCCCCGATAGTCCGACTAGCGGGAGGGCCGGCGAGCAGTACTTC	CASSPDSPTSGRAGEQYF
TRBV28	TRBD1	TRBJ1-1	NA	TGTGCCAGCAGTTTATTAGGCAGGGGGCGATCCCCTGAAGCTTTCTTT	CASSLLGRGRSPEAFF
TRBV5-1	NA	TRBJ1-1	once	TGCGCCAGCAGCTTGGGGGGCAGTTTCGGCACTGAAGCTTTCTTT	CASSLGGSFGTEAFF
TRBV18	TRBD1	TRBJ2-5	NA	TGTGCCAGCTCACCGACAGGGACGGAGACCCAGTACTTC	CASSPTGTETQYF
TRBV11-2	NA	TRBJ2-1	medium-sized	TGTGCCAGCAGCTACTGGGCCAATGAGCAGTTCTTC	CASSYWANEQFF
TRBV7-2	NA	TRBJ2-1	NA	TGTGCCAGCAGCTTAGACGGGGTCCACAATGAGCAGTTCTTC	CASSLDGVHNEQFF
TRBV5-8	TRBD1	TRBJ1-4	once	TGTGCCAGCAGCCCAAAGACAGGGTCGGGTTTTGGCGAAAAACTGTTTTTT	CASSPKTGSGFGEKLFF
TRBV11-1	TRBD1	TRBJ1-1	NA	TGTGCCAGCAGCTTACGAGGACAGGGTTTATCTGAAGCTTTCTTT	CASSLRGQGLSEAFF
TRBV5-1	NA	TRBJ2-3	NA	TGCGCCAGCAGCCCAGAGCGAGATACGCAGTATTTT	CASSPERDTQYF
TRBV19	NA	TRBJ2-2	NA	TGTGCCAGTAGTGGTCGCCCCGGGAAATCAAGTACCACCGGGGAGCTGTTTTTT	CASSGRPGKSSTTGELFF
TRBV5-1	TRBD2	TRBJ2-3	NA	TGCGCCAGCAGCCCGGGACTAGCGAGGGGAGATACGCAGTATTTT	CASSPGLARGDTQYF
TRBV28	NA	TRBJ1-2	NA	TGTGCCAGCAGATTAGGGGGGTATGGCTACACCTTC	CASRLGGYGYTF
TRBV18	NA	TRBJ2-6	NA	TGTGCCAGCTCCCCGATAGGGGCCAACTCTGGGGCCAACGTCCTGACTTTC	CASSPIGANSGANVLTF
TRBV9	TRBD2	TRBJ2-3	NA	TGTGCCAGCAGCGTAGGTGTAGGACTAGTACCAGATACGCAGTATTTT	CASSVGVGLVPDTQYF
TRBV7-9	TRBD1	TRBJ2-1	NA	TGTGCCAGCAGCTTAACGGGGACAGTGGGATTTAATGAGCAGTTCTTC	CASSLTGTVGFNEQFF
TRBV4-1	NA	TRBJ1-1	NA	TGCGCCAGCTATTCTGGACAAACGAACACTGAAGCTTTCTTT	CASYSGQTNTEAFF
TRBV11-2	TRBD1	TRBJ1-6	NA	TGTGCCAGCACAGAACAGGGGGGTAATTCACCCCTCCACTTT	CASTEQGGNSPLHF
TRBV5-1	TRBD2	TRBJ2-2	NA	TGCGCCAGCCATCCCGGGGGGGCCAACACCGGGGAGCTGTTTTTT	CASHPGGANTGELFF
TRBV18	NA	TRBJ1-5	few	TGTGCCAGCTCACCAGACAGCTACGATAATCAGCCCCAGCATTTT	CASSPDSYDNQPQHF
TRBV7-9	NA	TRBJ2-3	NA	TGTGCCAGCAGCTTAGCGGCGACAGGACATACGCAGTATTTT	CASSLAATGHTQYF
TRBV5-4	NA	TRBJ2-5	NA	TGTGCCAGCAGCCGCTCAGAGATGGGGGGCCAAGAGACCCAGTACTTC	CASSRSEMGGQETQYF
TRBV27	TRBD2	TRBJ2-7	NA	TGTGCCAGCAGTTTGGGCGGGGGTTACGAGCAGTACTTC	CASSLGGGYEQYF
TRBV11-3	TRBD1	TRBJ2-5	NA	TGTGCCAGCAGCGCACGGCGGAAGGGACAGTCGGGACAAGAGACCCAGTACTTC	CASSARRKGQSGQETQYF
TRBV5-1	NA	TRBJ2-7	NA	TGCGCCAGCACCCAGGTGCCCGGGGACTACGAGCAGTACTTC	CASTQVPGDYEQYF
TRBV6-5	NA	TRBJ1-2	NA	TGTGCCAGCAGTTACCGTCAGGATACTTATGGCTACACCTTC	CASSYRQDTYGYTF
TRBV7-9	NA	TRBJ1-1	NA	TGTGCCAGCAGCCCGGCGGGGGCCCCTGAAGCTTTCTTT	CASSPAGAPEAFF
TRBV7-9	NA	TRBJ2-7	NA	TGTGCCAGCAGCCCATCAGGGGCCATCTACGAGCAGTACTTC	CASSPSGAIYEQYF
TRBV28	TRBD1	TRBJ2-3	NA	TGTGCCAGCAGTTTCGCGGACAGGACTTTCACAGATACGCAGTATTTT	CASSFADRTFTDTQYF
TRBV2	TRBD2	TRBJ2-1	NA	TGTGCCAGCAGAGGACTAGCGGGGCTTACGGAGCAGTTCTTC	CASRGLAGLTEQFF
TRBV30	NA	TRBJ1-5	NA	TGTGCCTGGAGTAACAGGGAGGGGATAGGGCCCCAGCATTTT	CAWSNREGIGPQHF
TRBV27	TRBD2	TRBJ2-1	once	TGTGCCAGCACTCCGGGACTAGCGGGATCGTATCTTTACAATGAGCAGTTCTTC	CASTPGLAGSYLYNEQFF
TRBV5-1	NA	TRBJ1-5	NA	TGCGCCAGCAGCTTAGGACAGAACAATCAGCCCCAGCATTTT	CASSLGQNNQPQHF
TRBV18	NA	TRBJ2-3	few	TGTGCCAGCTCACCAGCGAGGATAGGTGTGAACACAGATACGCAGTATTTT	CASSPARIGVNTDTQYF
TRBV30	NA	TRBJ1-6	NA	TGTGCCTGGTGGAGGGTTGCTTCACCCCTCCACTTT	CAWWRVASPLHF
TRBV9	TRBD1	TRBJ1-4	NA	TGTGCCAGCAGCCCCGATCGGACAGGGTATAATGAAAAACTGTTTTTT	CASSPDRTGYNEKLFF
TRBV2	TRBD1	TRBJ1-1	NA	TGTGCCAGCAGAACAGGGGTGGGCACTGAAGCTTTCTTT	CASRTGVGTEAFF
TRBV5-1	NA	TRBJ2-5	NA	TGCGCCAGCAGCGTAGCCCGCCTGGAGACCCAGTACTTC	CASSVARLETQYF
TRBV28	NA	TRBJ1-5	NA	TGTGCCAGCAGTGCACCAGGGTTGGACGGTCAGCCCCAGCATTTT	CASSAPGLDGQPQHF
TRBV11-2	TRBD2	TRBJ2-5	NA	TGTGCCAGCAGCTTAGGCCCCAGGGAGGGTCAAGAGACCCAGTACTTC	CASSLGPREGQETQYF
TRBV7-2	NA	TRBJ1-1	NA	TGTGCCAGCAGCCGCAGAAGGGGGGGGAACACTGAAGCTTTCTTT	CASSRRRGGNTEAFF
TRBV19	TRBD1	TRBJ1-1	NA	TGTGCCAGTATAGCCCCCGGACAGGGAACTACTAAAGCTTTCTTT	CASIAPGQGTTKAFF
TRBV28	NA	TRBJ1-5	once	TGTGCCAGCCGACTGACCAATCAGCCCCAGCATTTT	CASRLTNQPQHF
TRBV7-2	NA	TRBJ1-5	NA	TGTGCCAGCAGCTTCGGAGGCCGAAATCAGCCCCAGCATTTT	CASSFGGRNQPQHF